The 7 T cell receptor beta chains in this list originate from one sample, sequenced in a study of T-cell reconstitution after alpha-beta-depleted transplantation in children. Construction of the TCRbeta library involved unique molecular identifiers. TCRdb processed the PCR reads anew with MiXCR; each CDR3 protein has one entry. The data hold hundreds of thousands of distinct CDR3 sequences, with about 25% observed a single time. Sequenced material: PBMCs, taken before TCRalphabeta/CD19-depleted stem cell transplant. These receptors were taken from a girl aged 2-15 years with Fanconi anemia, due to receive a stem cell transplant.

The J gene is TRBJ2-7, the V gene TRBV20-1; TRBD2 aligns across 13 bases. The germline gives CDR1 DFQATT, CDR2 SNEGSKA (reference sequence). The J segment lost 0 bases and the V segment lost 6 bases, leaving 2 bases of the junction unmatched. The CDR3 length is 14 residues. CDR3 residues: CSAGLAGLSYEQYF. Here the CDR3 DNA reads TGCAGTGCGGGACTAGCGGGACTCTCCTACGAGCAGTACTTC.

This clonotype was seen repeatedly, ten times or more. V usage is TRBV5-5 and J usage is TRBJ2-7; D unresolved. V dropped 0 bases and J dropped 0 bases, with 10 bases sitting between them. Germline V gene data show CDR1 as SGHKS and CDR2 as YYEKEE (reference sequence). This CDR3 region has 15 residues. As DNA, the CDR3 is TGTGCCAGCAGCTTGGCCCCAGTGATCTCCTACGAGCAGTACTTC. As protein: CASSLAPVISYEQYF.

This clonotype was seen only a few times. The chain links TRBV29-1 to TRBJ2-7, with no clear D. V lost 6 bases and J lost 5, with 5 bases in between. This CDR3 has 9 amino acids. Germline V gene lookup returns CDR1 SQVTM and CDR2 ANQGSEA. The chain's CDR3 is CSVPDEQYF. CDR3 sequence (DNA): TGCAGCGTCCCAGACGAGCAGTACTTC.

This clonotype was found many times. The chain recombines TRBV29-1 with TRBJ2-1; 8 positions match TRBD2. The CDR3 is 12 amino acids. The germline V gene has CDR1 SQVTM and CDR2 ANQGSEA. J lost 7 bases, V lost 7 bases, and 6 bases had no gene match. DNA for the CDR3: TGCAGCGACCTAACGGGGGGGAATGAGCAGTTCTTC. Encoded protein: CSDLTGGNEQFF.

The table lists this clonotype with many counts. This chain joins TRBV10-3 and TRBJ1-4; 7 bases match TRBD1. CDR3 size: 14 residues. The J segment lost 3 bases and the V segment lost 8 bases, leaving 6 bases of the junction unmatched. CDR1 ENHRY and CDR2 SYGVKD come from the germline V gene. The CDR3 loop is CAIGPGGSNEKLFF. The CDR3 region has the DNA TGTGCCATCGGACCAGGGGGTTCTAATGAAAAACTGTTTTTT.

This clonotype was seen many times. This chain uses TRBV12-3 or TRBV12-4 with TRBJ2-5, with TRBD1 matching over 7 bases. V lost 10 bases and J lost 2; bases outside the gene matches: 1. The CDR3 is 11 residues long. CDR3 residues: CATRGQETQYF. The CDR3 coding sequence is TGTGCCACCAGGGGGCAAGAGACCCAGTACTTC.

The sample holds many counts of this clonotype. The rearrangement uses TRBV6-1 and TRBJ1-1; 11 bases agree with TRBD1. Per germline, CDR1 MNHNS and CDR2 SASEGT. This CDR3 is 15 amino acids long. The V gene end was trimmed by 8 bases and the J gene end by 4 bases; junction bases not matched to a gene: 9. Here the CDR3 reads CASGPDRGRSTEAFF. The CDR3 DNA reads as TGTGCCAGCGGACCGGACAGGGGGCGAAGCACTGAAGCTTTCTTT.